This TCR beta chain originates from a study of cytomegalovirus exposure and HLA in healthy donors. PCR employed 60 Vbeta and 13 Jbeta primers. The assay was immunoSEQ multiplex PCR, and TCRdb's table has in-frame clones only and misses some. The table lists approximately 110,000 clones, around 78% of them singletons, with less than 2% in the top ten. Unrecorded immune exposures were likely, despite nominal health at sampling. Details on this clone: Its cognate antigen is unknown.

V dropped 3 bases and J dropped 0 bases, with 12 bases sitting between them. Germline assignment: CDR1 KGHSH and CDR2 LQKENI. The CDR3 sequence is 16 residues long. Points from the study as a whole: Analysis was carried out at a later point, and it linked a missense DCLRE1C variant to TCR beta V- and J-gene trimming. Sequencing depth across donors, presence/absence analyses assumed, was roughly uniform. It was reported that TCR beta sequences correctly inferred the HLA-A and HLA-B alleles for most subjects.

The TCR was taken from a man between 50 and 59 years old in good health and CMV-seronegative. The V call is TRBV18, the J call TRBJ1-3; D is ambiguous. The source material was PBMCs. The CDR3, as DNA: TGTGCCAGCTCACCCCGCGGGGAGAGCTCTGGAAACACCATATATTTT. As protein: CASSPRGESSGNTIYF.